The present T cell receptor (beta chain) was sequenced within a study of T cells in Graves' hyperthyroidism and ophthalmopathy. Study-wide points: Separating ophthalmopathy from stable hyperthyroidism was achieved by a 13 V-J model. The model made its ophthalmopathy prediction, and onset followed a median around 6.9 months later. Most thyroid-expanded clonotypes above 0.001 were also found in blood.

It was RNA transcripts that yielded the amplified TCR beta CDR3 regions. HTBI primers were employed in a first-round RT-PCR of the TCR CDR3. A single record per CDR3 protein comes from TCRdb applying MiXCR to the multiplex PCR reads. The profile covers just over 550,000 distinct CDR3 sequences, with 46% appearing a single time and nearly 8.5% taken by the ten largest. On this clonotype itself: What it binds is unknown.

Trimming removed 3 bases from V and 5 bases from J, with 1 base in between. In germline, CDR1 is LGHNT, CDR2 FRNRAP. The CDR3 spans 10 residues. This TCR came from a woman aged 18-35 years with Graves' hyperthyroidism. The rearrangement links TRBV12-5 to TRBJ1-1, with D unresolved. Sequenced sample: peripheral blood or thyroid tissue (not recorded which). CDR3 bases: TGTGCTAGTGGTTTTACTGAAGCTTTCTTT. As protein: CASGFTEAFF.